What follows is one T cell receptor (beta chain) and its context. Its specificity is unknown. The CDR3 extends over 13 amino acids. V lost 0 bases and J 9 bases, leaving 11 bases between the germline ends. Germline V gene data show CDR1 as MNHEY and CDR2 as SMNVEV (reference sequence). These data belong to a study of T cells after yellow fever vaccination. Study results and limitations: The bulk population could contribute abundant contaminating clonotypes to FACS-sorted repertoires. Most primary-vaccination clones recurred post-booster (more than 95% CD4, over 70% CD8). Overall, a small share of clonotypes was seen in both CD4 and CD8 compartments.

As TCR cDNA was made by 5'RACE template switching, a universal primer site and UMIs were added. MiXCR, run by TCRdb on the 5' RACE reads, gives a single entry per CDR3 protein. The sample carries about 320,000 distinct CDR3 sequences, around 4.5% recorded once. This chain joins TRBV27 and TRBJ1-1; D remains unclear. The TCR originated in a young man who received the YFV17D yellow fever vaccine. The sample was PBMCs, taken 15 days after the yellow fever booster vaccination. The CDR3 sequence: CASSLSSRTKAFF. The CDR3 DNA follows: TGTGCCAGCAGTTTATCGAGTAGGACCAAAGCTTTCTTT.